This T cell receptor (beta chain) was sequenced during a study of vaccination and CD4 T cells after COVID-19 (dated by TCRdb to the early 2020s). The study in broad terms: SARS-CoV-2 positivity had been established in the convalescent patients by nasal swab PCR, and mild disease was recorded in nine or ten of these patients and severe disease in one. In the convalescent cohort there were six males and four females, among whom were two Hispanic individuals, seven Caucasians, two Asians and one multiracial person. Two doses of either the Pfizer-BioNTech BNT162b2 vaccine (n=8) or the Moderna mRNA-1273 vaccine (n=2) were administered to participants. Post-COVID blood samples were collected from convalescent patients a median of roughly 100 days after diagnosis, with a range of roughly 30 to 170 days. The time from the second vaccine dose to post-vaccine blood sampling had a median of roughly 72 days and ranged from about 12 to 241 days. Culture stimuli were overlapping spike peptide pools from SARS-CoV-2 and from the common cold coronaviruses HCoV-NL63, HCoV-OC43 and HCoV-229E. Control cultures received a CEFX viral epitope pool as the positive control, an HIV-1 Nef peptide pool as the negative control, or no peptide. In around ten COVID-19 convalescent patients and a handful of infection-naive healthy vaccine recipients, the spike-specific CD4+ TCR repertoire before mRNA vaccination was compared with the repertoire after mRNA vaccination. The research as a whole found: Nearly all vaccine-specific clones in convalescent patients (304 of 307) were mono-reactive for SARS-CoV-2 spike rather than cross-reactive with common cold coronaviruses. Among convalescent patients, a median around 83% of the SARS-CoV-2-reactive clones seen after vaccination appeared only after vaccination, which suggests priming specific to the vaccine. Only a relatively small number of convalescent patients were included in the study, and early timepoints following natural infection were not analyzed. The median count of SARS-CoV-2-reactive clonotypes went up from around 23 after infection to 35 to 40 after vaccination, although the change was not significant.

The library was produced with PCR. TCR sequencing of DNA from cultured CD4+ T cells used the Oncomine TCR Beta short-read assay at the Johns Hopkins FTIC core. Genomic DNA was extracted from the cultured CD4+ T cells with the QIAamp micro DNA kit. Oncomine TCR Beta libraries made from cultured CD4+ T cells were pooled using unique dual indexes and sequenced on an Illumina iSeq 100. Per the original workflow: Non-productive sequences were filtered out, and CDR3s that did not start with C, did not end with F or W, or were shorter than 7 amino acids were discarded. The MANAFEST web application identified antigen-specific clonotypes by comparing peptide-stimulated wells against reference wells and other culture wells. To be called positive, a clone needed an FDR below 0.05, an odds ratio above 5, and a productive frequency above 0.1% in at least two of three replicate wells. Cross-reactive clonotypes were defined as significantly expanded in both SARS-CoV-2 spike wells and at least one common cold coronavirus spike condition. Levenshtein distances (stringdist) and unrooted phylogenetic trees (ape) in R version 3.6.1 were used to assess CDR3 homology. The public reads were run again by TCRdb, first through fastp at Q25 and then through MiXCR, and only productive beta chains were kept. Rows are combined by CDR3 protein, so each entry shows the most common genes and DNA. TCRdb's processing, not the authors', yielded these V and J calls. The sample table records about 15,000 distinct CDR3 sequences; approximately 49% of these occur just once. Of the sample, approximately 13% falls within the top ten clones.

This specimen's treatment or condition label, per the study, means: approximately nine-day PBMC culture with coronavirus spike peptide pools or control peptides (ViraFEST assay). The study used the ViraFEST assay, which expanded antigen-specific T cells with peptide pools and then identified expanded clonotypes by TCR sequencing. The positive SARS-CoV-2 PCR tests of the convalescent patients were dated from March to December 2020, before the Alpha, Beta and Delta variants emerged in the United States. Each well held 2 million or so PBMCs cultured in IMDM containing around 5% human AB serum and approximately 10 IU/ml IL-2, with 10 ug/ml peptide pools added. Half of the culture medium was replaced with fresh IL-2-containing medium on days 3 and 7. Once the cells had been in culture for roughly 11 days, the EasySep CD4+ T cell isolation kit was used to isolate CD4+ T cells by negative selection. Ficoll-Paque Plus gradient centrifugation was used to isolate PBMCs from whole blood, and the isolated PBMCs were then either used fresh or cryopreserved at -140C. Culture conditions were generally each tested in triplicate wells.

As regards this clonotype: Its antigen remains undetermined. No base-level quality is on record; no much larger clone is a single base apart.

This receptor was identified in a human donor who had recovered from COVID-19. Sequencing used CD4+ T cells from blood, cultured in vitro.

CDR3 loop: CASSEQTGAEAFF. Read as DNA, the sequence is TGCGCCAGCAGCGAGCAAACAGGGGCTGAAGCTTTCTTT. The V gene is TRBV5-1 and the J gene is TRBJ1-1; the junction holds 7 bases that match TRBD1. Per the germline V gene, SGHRS is the CDR1 and YFSETQ is the CDR2. Clipping removes 4 bases from V and 6 bases from J, with 6 as the unmatched junction base count. From the cysteine through the phenylalanine, the CDR3 covers 13 amino acids. The DNA shown is the 39-base CDR3, in frame from base 1.